Following are 32 T cell receptor beta chains from one sample sequenced in a study of response to subunit inactivated influenza vaccine (dated by TCRdb to between 2017 and 2018). Library creation used RT-PCR. TCRdb shows the sequencer as Illumina HiSeq 2500. TCRdb reworked the public reads: Q25 trimming with fastp, MiXCR clone assembly, productive beta chains retained. Every CDR3 protein is listed once, alongside the most common genes and DNA of its rows. This sample has 710,000 or so distinct CDR3 sequences in its table, and approximately 15% of those were observed once. The ten largest clones represent more than 9% of the sample. The sample here was PBMCs from blood, taken roughly 12 days after vaccination. The receptors stem from a man aged 50-59 years who received an inactivated influenza vaccine. Donor details come from another sample of the same person, matched by shared clones.

V gene TRBV30 combines with J gene TRBJ1-3; TRBD1 matches at 7 bases. CDR3 length equals 15 residues. Losses at the gene ends were 4 bases for V and 2 bases for J; bases not matched to a gene: 8. Germline lookup yields CDR1 GTSNPN and CDR2 SVGIG (reference sequence). DNA for the CDR3: TGTGCCTGGACCCGACAGGGAATGCCTGGAAACACCATATATTTT. Encoded protein: CAWTRQGMPGNTIYF. The full variable domain, in which reference TRBV30 and TRBJ1-3 provide the parts outside the CDR3, is SQTIHQWPATLVQPVGSPLSLECTVEGTSNPNLYWYRQAAGRGLQLLFYSVGIGQISSEVPQNLSASRPQDRQFILSSKKLLLSDSGFYLCAWTRQGMPGNTIYFGEGSWLTVV.

This clonotype was observed a handful of times. The V call is TRBV4-1, the J call TRBJ2-5, with 9 bases identical to TRBD2. Trimming took 0 bases from V and 5 from J; bases not matched to a gene: 7. The CDR3 totals 16 residues. The V gene's germline CDR1 is MGHRA and CDR2 YSYEKL. The chain's CDR3 is CASSQDFGTSMETQYF. The CDR3 DNA is TGCGCCAGCAGCCAAGATTTCGGGACTAGCATGGAGACCCAGTACTTC.

This clonotype was counted a few times. The CDR3 region has the DNA TGCAGTGCTAACCGGGCCTCGAATCAGCCCCAGCATTTT. Protein: CSANRASNQPQHF. V is TRBV20-1 and J is TRBJ1-5, with unresolved D. Germline CDR1 reads DFQATT; CDR2 reads SNEGSKA (reference sequence). Deletions cut 4 bases from V and 4 bases from J, with 11 bases between. This CDR3 spans 13 amino acids.

This clonotype was detected a few times. The chain couples TRBV25-1 to TRBJ2-1; 8 bases match TRBD1. Germline V gene lookup returns CDR1 MGHDK and CDR2 SYGVNS. This CDR3 is 14 amino acids long. Germline trimming cut 3 bases from V and 8 bases from J; bases unmatched to any gene: 6. The CDR3 here is CASSDGQGMDEQFF. The CDR3 bases are TGTGCCAGCAGTGATGGACAGGGAATGGATGAGCAGTTCTTC.

About this clonotype itself: Since a much larger clone is just one base distant, this may be a read error. The chain recombines TRBV28 with TRBJ2-7; D not resolved. The CDR3 totals 12 residues. V was pared by 4 bases and J by 1 base, with 5 bases between. Germline V lookup: CDR1 MDHEN, CDR2 SYDVKM. Here the CDR3 reads CASSWGSYEQYF. The CDR3 bases are TGTGCCAGCAGTTGGGGTTCCTACGAGCAGTACTTC.

The rearrangement joins TRBV20-1 to TRBJ1-4; 8 bases fit TRBD1. There are 15 residues in the CDR3. V was pared by 3 bases and J by 8 bases, with 11 bases of the junction left unmatched. Germline V gene lookup returns CDR1 DFQATT and CDR2 SNEGSKA (reference sequence). The CDR3 nucleotides are TGCAGTGCTAGGGACCCAGGGGGCCCGGGGGAAAAACTGTTTTTT. It yields the protein CSARDPGGPGEKLFF.

This clonotype was seen more than once but under ten times. V usage is TRBV9 and J usage is TRBJ2-5; perhaps D is TRBD1 or TRBD2 (5 bases each). Looked up from germline, CDR1 is SGDLS and CDR2 is YYNGEE. CDR3 size: 13 residues. V was shortened by 2 bases and J by 4 bases, with 9 bases between the two germline ends. The CDR3 DNA reads TGTGCCAGCAGCGTGATCGGGGCAGAGACCCAGTACTTC. Translating gives CASSVIGAETQYF.

This clonotype was detected only a few times. The chain is built from TRBV6-1 and TRBJ1-5; D not certain. The germline CDR1 and CDR2 sequences are MNHNS and SASEGT. This CDR3 has 13 amino acids. The V end lost 7 bases, the J end lost 5 bases, and 12 bases lay between the germline ends. Written as DNA, the CDR3 is TGTGCCAGCAAGTCCCGGTTGGATCAGCCCCAGCATTTT. It specifies CASKSRLDQPQHF.

This clonotype was counted a few times. The chain links TRBV10-1 to TRBJ2-2; tentatively, D is TRBD1 (5 bases). Germline values: CDR1 WNHNN, CDR2 SYGVQD (reference sequence). The germline V and J ends were trimmed by 0 bases and 5 bases, with 19 bases remaining between them. This CDR3 spans 18 amino acids. CDR3 loop: CASSESGVFQGRTGELFF. The CDR3 DNA follows: TGCGCCAGCAGTGAGTCGGGTGTTTTTCAGGGCCGAACCGGGGAGCTGTTTTTT.

This clonotype was recorded a few times. The rearrangement joins TRBV24-1 to TRBJ2-7, with TRBD2 matching 12 bases. CDR3 size: 15 residues. Trimming took 4 bases from V and 4 from J; bases not matched to a gene: 4. The germline V gene has CDR1 KGHDR and CDR2 SFDVKD. CDR3 coding DNA: TGTGCCACCAGTGAAACGACTAGCGGGAGATACGAGCAGTACTTC. Protein: CATSETTSGRYEQYF.

The chain uses TRBV20-1 and TRBJ2-1, with D perhaps given as TRBD1 or TRBD2 (6 bases each). The CDR3 consists of 13 residues. V dropped 0 bases and J dropped 7 bases, with 10 bases sitting between them. Per the germline V gene, CDR1 is DFQATT and CDR2 is SNEGSKA (reference sequence). CDR3 nucleotide sequence: TGCAGTGCTAGAGAACGGGGGCATAATGAGCAGTTCTTC. Its translation is CSARERGHNEQFF.

The table lists this clonotype with many counts. The genes are TRBV29-1 and TRBJ2-3; 10 bases are a match to TRBD2. The CDR3 sequence is 15 residues long. The germline V gene encodes CDR1 SQVTM and CDR2 ANQGSEA. Trimming cost V 1 base and J 5 bases; bases outside gene matches: 6. The CDR3 coding sequence is TGCAGCGTTGAAGGAGCGGGAGGGCCTGGAGATACGCAGTATTTT. Protein sequence: CSVEGAGGPGDTQYF.

In its sample, this clonotype was seen a few times. The chain carries TRBV29-1 and TRBJ2-3, with TRBD2 identical over 7 bases. The V gene end was trimmed by 3 bases and the J gene end by 4 bases; junction bases not matched to a gene: 10. Looked up from germline, CDR1 is SQVTM and CDR2 is ANQGSEA. The CDR3 loop spans 15 amino acids. The DNA for the CDR3 is TGCAGCGTTGAGGTTCTTGCGGGAGCACCAGATACGCAGTATTTT. It is translated as CSVEVLAGAPDTQYF.

The chain couples TRBV20-1 to TRBJ2-1; D not certain. Trimming took 4 bases from V and 8 from J, leaving 6 bases between them. The length of the CDR3 is 10 residues. The V gene's germline CDR1 is DFQATT and CDR2 SNEGSKA (reference sequence). CDR3 nucleotide sequence: TGCAGTGCTATTGTGGATGAGCAGTTCTTC. Translating gives CSAIVDEQFF.

The V gene is TRBV7-8, the J gene TRBJ2-7, with D perhaps matching TRBD1 or TRBD2 (5 bases each). Germline lookup yields CDR1 SGHVS and CDR2 FQNEAQ. V dropped 8 bases and J dropped 0 bases, with 14 bases sitting between them. The CDR3 loop spans 14 amino acids. The CDR3 bases are TGTGCCAGCGGGCGAAGGGGACCCTCCTACGAGCAGTACTTC. It is translated as CASGRRGPSYEQYF.

This clonotype showed up many times. This chain uses TRBV9 with TRBJ2-7; possible D gene TRBD1, 6 bases. CDR1 SGDLS and CDR2 YYNGEE come from the germline V gene. Trimming removed 3 bases from V and 2 bases from J, with 9 bases in between. The CDR3 totals 13 residues. The chain's CDR3 is CASSAGQTYEQYF. The DNA for the CDR3 is TGTGCCAGCAGCGCCGGACAGACCTACGAGCAGTACTTC.

This clonotype was picked up a small number of times. The chain joins TRBV6-1 to TRBJ1-1; 7 bases agree with TRBD1. The CDR3 covers 15 residues. CDR1 is MNHNS, CDR2 SASEGT, per germline. Unmatched junction bases numbered 12, after V lost 9 bases and J lost 2 bases. CDR3 loop: CASKGGDSINTEAFF. The CDR3 region has the DNA TGTGCCAGTAAAGGCGGGGACAGCATAAACACTGAAGCTTTCTTT.

This clonotype was observed a few times. The chain joins TRBV5-1 to TRBJ1-1, with D possibly TRBD1 on 6 matching bases. Germline CDR1 and CDR2: SGHRS and YFSETQ. This CDR3 is 14 amino acids long. V lost 5 bases to trimming and J lost 6 bases, with 17 bases between them. The CDR3 is CASRNRARTAEAFF. The CDR3 DNA reads as TGCGCCAGCAGAAACAGGGCTCGAACTGCTGAAGCTTTCTTT.

The table lists this clonotype with a few counts. V and J are TRBV7-8 and TRBJ2-1; 8 nucleotides align to TRBD2. V lost 5 bases, J lost 3 bases, and 6 bases stayed unmatched. The CDR3 spans 15 residues. Germline V lookup: CDR1 SGHVS, CDR2 FQNEAQ. The CDR3 loop is CASSRREGLYNEQFF. The CDR3 nucleotides read TGTGCCAGCAGCCGCCGGGAGGGCCTCTACAATGAGCAGTTCTTC.

This clonotype has a handful of counts. The chain is built from TRBV7-2 and TRBJ2-2, with D maybe TRBD2 (6 bases). Germline CDR1 and CDR2: SGHTA and FQGNSA. The ends were cut back, 4 bases at V and 5 bases at J, with 17 bases in the middle. CDR3 size: 16 residues. The CDR3 protein is CASSSQPPGATGELFF. CDR3 DNA sequence: TGTGCCAGCAGCTCGCAACCCCCGGGAGCAACCGGGGAGCTGTTTTTT.

The V gene is TRBV29-1, the J gene TRBJ2-7; either TRBD1 or TRBD2 may supply D (5 bases each). CDR1 is SQVTM and CDR2 is ANQGSEA in the germline V gene. CDR3 length equals 14 residues. V was shortened by 0 bases and J by 7 bases, with 16 bases between the two germline ends. CDR3 nucleotide sequence: TGCAGCGTTGAAGATCGGGCCACTGAGGGGGAGCAGTACTTC. Protein sequence: CSVEDRATEGEQYF.

The V call is TRBV4-2, the J call TRBJ2-1; 8 bases align to TRBD2. CDR1 and CDR2 from the germline V gene are LGHNA and YNFKEQ. The CDR3 runs 19 residues. J was trimmed by 0 bases and V by 3 bases; bases with no gene match: 13. This chain's CDR3 is CASSHAFIKGTSSYNEQFF. CDR3 in DNA: TGTGCCAGCAGCCACGCGTTCATTAAAGGGACTAGCTCCTACAATGAGCAGTTCTTC.

This clonotype has a handful of counts. The chain carries TRBV20-1 and TRBJ2-1; maybe TRBD2 (6 bases). V was cut by 4 bases and J by 8 bases, with 15 bases left in between. The CDR3 extends over 13 amino acids. Germline values: CDR1 DFQATT, CDR2 SNEGSKA (reference sequence). CDR3 sequence (DNA): TGCAGTGCTATCGGCGGGGTGGGCGATGAGCAGTTCTTC. Amino acids: CSAIGGVGDEQFF.

This clonotype appeared a few times. The chain couples TRBV20-1 to TRBJ1-2; weak D call: TRBD1 (5 bases). The CDR3 totals 13 residues. Germline V gene lookup returns CDR1 DFQATT and CDR2 SNEGSKA (reference sequence). The V end lost 0 bases, the J end lost 4 bases, and 9 bases lay between the germline ends. The CDR3 bases are TGCAGTGCTAGAGATGTCGGGGGCTATGGCTACACCTTC. Translating it yields CSARDVGGYGYTF.

This clonotype occurred a few times. The chain links TRBV5-5 to TRBJ2-7, with D uncertain. Trimming removed 1 base at V and 2 bases at J, with 7 bases between. The CDR3 length is 13 residues. The germline CDR1 and CDR2 sequences are SGHKS and YYEKEE (reference sequence). CDR3 coding DNA: TGTGCCAGCAGCTTGCCAGATCCCTACGAGCAGTACTTC. Translating it yields CASSLPDPYEQYF.

This clonotype has just one count. The chain employs TRBV7-2 and TRBJ1-1; 7 positions match TRBD1. The CDR3 covers 14 residues. Trimming at V came to 7 bases and at J to 10 bases, leaving 15 bases not matched to a gene. Germline V gene data show CDR1 as SGHTA and CDR2 as FQGNSA. CDR3 protein: CASTPLGTALGAFF. The CDR3 nucleotides read TGTGCCAGCACACCCTTGGGGACAGCCCTTGGAGCTTTCTTT. The whole variable domain, filled in from reference TRBV7-2 and TRBJ1-1, reads GAGVSQSPSNKVTEKGKDVELRCDPISGHTALYWYRQSLGQGLEFLIYFQGNSAPDKSGLPSDRFSAERTGGSVSTLTIQRTQQEDSAVYLCASTPLGTALGAFFGQGTRLTVV.

The table lists this clonotype with a few counts. The V call is TRBV28, the J call TRBJ2-5, with D tentatively TRBD2 (5 bases). The V and J ends lost 9 bases and 5 bases respectively, with 16 bases between them. Germline V gene data show CDR1 as MDHEN and CDR2 as SYDVKM. There are 13 residues in the CDR3. This CDR3 is CASKRGWQETQYF. As DNA, the CDR3 is TGTGCCAGTAAGCGCGGGTGGCAGGAGACCCAGTACTTC.

This clonotype was counted many times. The V call is TRBV7-2, the J call TRBJ2-5; D gene ambiguous. CDR1 and CDR2 from the germline V gene are SGHTA and FQGNSA. This CDR3 contains 14 residues. Trimming took 4 bases from V and 3 from J, leaving 12 bases between them. In nucleotides, the CDR3 is TGTGCCAGCAGCTCACTCGGACGTAAAGAGACCCAGTACTTC. This sequence encodes CASSSLGRKETQYF.

This clonotype appeared a few times. V is TRBV7-7 and J is TRBJ1-2; no clear D. Germline V gives CDR1 SSHAT, CDR2 FNYEAQ (reference sequence). The CDR3 totals 12 residues. The CDR3 nucleotides are TGTGCTAGCGGCAACCGGGGCTATGGCTACACCTTC. Amino acid sequence: CASGNRGYGYTF.

This chain joins TRBV5-1 and TRBJ2-5, with 8 bases identical to TRBD1. CDR3 length: 16 amino acids. With V trimmed by 2 bases and J by 2 bases, 8 bases remained unmatched. CDR1 SGHRS and CDR2 YFSETQ come from the germline V gene. CDR3 protein: CASSLPDRVVQETQYF. The CDR3, as DNA: TGCGCCAGCAGCTTACCGGACAGGGTTGTTCAAGAGACCCAGTACTTC.

Only a few counts were recorded for this clonotype. The chain joins TRBV2 to TRBJ1-6, with D unclear. The CDR3 loop spans 12 amino acids. The V end was cut by 4 bases, the J end by 8 bases, with 6 bases between. Germline V CDR1 and CDR2: SNHLY, FYNNEI. CDR3 bases: TGTGCCAGCAGTGCAAACCATTCACCCCTCCACTTT. It encodes CASSANHSPLHF. Combining the CDR3 with reference TRBV2 and TRBJ1-6 gives the whole variable domain EPEVTQTPSHQVTQMGQEVILRCVPISNHLYFYWYRQILGQKVEFLVSFYNNEISEKSEIFDDQFSVERPDGSNFTLKIRSTKLEDSAMYFCASSANHSPLHFGNGTRLTVT.

The sample holds many counts of this clonotype. V gene TRBV7-2 combines with J gene TRBJ2-5; TRBD1 matches 7 bases. V shed 3 bases and J 1 base; nucleotides not matched to a gene: 2. The germline V gene has CDR1 SGHTA and CDR2 FQGNSA. The length of the CDR3 is 14 residues. The CDR3 sequence is CASSLNRGQETQYF. CDR3 coding DNA: TGTGCCAGCAGCTTGAACAGGGGCCAAGAGACCCAGTACTTC. Combining the CDR3 with reference TRBV7-2 and TRBJ2-5 gives the whole variable domain GAGVSQSPSNKVTEKGKDVELRCDPISGHTALYWYRQSLGQGLEFLIYFQGNSAPDKSGLPSDRFSAERTGGSVSTLTIQRTQQEDSAVYLCASSLNRGQETQYFGPGTRLLVL.